This TCR beta chain stems from a study of beta chain features in type 1 diabetes. Study results and caveats: Shortening of TCRB CDR3s, moderate but significant, appeared in all four CD4+ subsets of Type 1 diabetes patients.

This clone was found a few times. As yet, its antigen is unknown. Every isolated RNA sample was fully reverse transcribed, so sequencing captured expressed TCRB transcripts. Sequencing was performed with immunoSEQ multiplex PCR; in TCRdb, only in-frame clones are kept and a portion is missing. Of some 330,000 clones in the sample, approximately 12% were seen once. This CDR3 spans 14 amino acids. V lost 6 bases, J lost 6 bases, and 9 bases stayed unmatched. CDR1 and CDR2 (germline): SGHAT, FQNNGV. What was sequenced was naive CD4+ T cells from blood. This rearrangement joins TRBV11-2 to TRBJ2-7, with 9 nucleotides matching TRBD1. This sequence originates from a young woman with type 1 diabetes. CDR3 DNA: TGTGCCAGCAGACCCCCGGGACAGGGACTCGAGCAGTACTTC. Its protein product is CASRPPGQGLEQYF.